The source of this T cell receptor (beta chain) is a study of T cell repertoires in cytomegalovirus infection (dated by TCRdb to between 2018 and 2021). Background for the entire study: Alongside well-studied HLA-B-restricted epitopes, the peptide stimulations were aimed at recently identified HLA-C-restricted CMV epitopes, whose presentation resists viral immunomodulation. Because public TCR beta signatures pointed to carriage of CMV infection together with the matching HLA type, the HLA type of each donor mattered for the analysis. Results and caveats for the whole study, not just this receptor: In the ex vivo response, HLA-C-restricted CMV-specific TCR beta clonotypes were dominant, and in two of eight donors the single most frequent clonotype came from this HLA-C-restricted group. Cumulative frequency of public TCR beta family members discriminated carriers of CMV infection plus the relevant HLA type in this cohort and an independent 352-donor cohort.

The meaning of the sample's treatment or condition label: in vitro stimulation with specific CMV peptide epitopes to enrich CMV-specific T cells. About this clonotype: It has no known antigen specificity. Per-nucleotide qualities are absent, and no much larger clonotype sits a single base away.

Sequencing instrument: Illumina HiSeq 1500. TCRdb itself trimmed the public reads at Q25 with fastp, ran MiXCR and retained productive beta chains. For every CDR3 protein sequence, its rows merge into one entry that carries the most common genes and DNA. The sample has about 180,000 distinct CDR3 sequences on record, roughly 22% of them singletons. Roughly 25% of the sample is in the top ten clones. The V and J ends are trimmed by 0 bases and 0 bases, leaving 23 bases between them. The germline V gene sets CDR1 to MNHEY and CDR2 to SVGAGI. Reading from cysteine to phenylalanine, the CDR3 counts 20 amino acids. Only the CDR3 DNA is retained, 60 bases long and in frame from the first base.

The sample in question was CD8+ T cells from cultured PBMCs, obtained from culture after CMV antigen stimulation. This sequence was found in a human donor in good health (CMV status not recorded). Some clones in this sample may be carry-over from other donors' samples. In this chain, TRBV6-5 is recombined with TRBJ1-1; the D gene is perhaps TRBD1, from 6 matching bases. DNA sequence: TGTGCCAGCAGTTACTCGCGGGACGTTGGGACATCAGGGATGAACACTGAAGCTTTCTTT. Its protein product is CASSYSRDVGTSGMNTEAFF.